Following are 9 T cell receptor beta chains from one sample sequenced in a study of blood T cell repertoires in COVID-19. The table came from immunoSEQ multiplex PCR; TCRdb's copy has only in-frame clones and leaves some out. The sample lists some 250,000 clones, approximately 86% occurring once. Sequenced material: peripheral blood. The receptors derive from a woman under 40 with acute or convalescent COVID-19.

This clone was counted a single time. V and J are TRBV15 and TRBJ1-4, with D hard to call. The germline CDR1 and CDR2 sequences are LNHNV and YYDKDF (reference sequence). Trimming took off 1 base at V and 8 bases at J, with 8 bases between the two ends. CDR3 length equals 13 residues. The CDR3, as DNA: TGTGCCACCAGCAGAGTTCGGGAGGAAAAACTGTTTTTT. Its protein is CATSRVREEKLFF.

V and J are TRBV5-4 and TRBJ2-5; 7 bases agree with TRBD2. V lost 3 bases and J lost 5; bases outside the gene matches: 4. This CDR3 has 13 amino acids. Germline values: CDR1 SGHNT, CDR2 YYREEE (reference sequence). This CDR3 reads CASSSYGRETQYF. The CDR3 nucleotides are TGTGCCAGCAGCTCTTACGGGAGGGAGACCCAGTACTTC.

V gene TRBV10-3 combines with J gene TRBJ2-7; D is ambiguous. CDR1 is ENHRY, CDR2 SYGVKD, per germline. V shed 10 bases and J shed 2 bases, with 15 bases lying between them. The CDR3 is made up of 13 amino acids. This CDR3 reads CATNHYLAYEQYF. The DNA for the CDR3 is TGTGCCACTAACCACTACTTGGCCTACGAGCAGTACTTC.

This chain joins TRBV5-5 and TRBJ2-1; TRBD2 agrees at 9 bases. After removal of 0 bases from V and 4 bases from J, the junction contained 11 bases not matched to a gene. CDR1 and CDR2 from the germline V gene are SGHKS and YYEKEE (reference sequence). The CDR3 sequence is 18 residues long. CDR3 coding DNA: TGTGCCAGCAGCTTGGGGATGTGGACGACTAGCGGATACAATGAGCAGTTCTTC. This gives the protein CASSLGMWTTSGYNEQFF.

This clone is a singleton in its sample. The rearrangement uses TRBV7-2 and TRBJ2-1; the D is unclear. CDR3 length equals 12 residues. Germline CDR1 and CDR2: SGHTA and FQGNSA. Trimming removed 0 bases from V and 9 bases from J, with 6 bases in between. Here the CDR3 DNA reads TGTGCCAGCAGCTTAGCCACGGGTGAGCAGTTCTTC. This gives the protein CASSLATGEQFF.

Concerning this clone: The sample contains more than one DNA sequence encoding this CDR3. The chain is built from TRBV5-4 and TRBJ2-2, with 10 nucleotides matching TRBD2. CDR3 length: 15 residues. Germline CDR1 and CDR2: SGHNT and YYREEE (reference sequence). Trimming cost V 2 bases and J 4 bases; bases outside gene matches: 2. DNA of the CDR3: TGTGCCAGCAGCTTAAGCGGGAGGGGCACCGGGGAGCTGTTTTTT. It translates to CASSLSGRGTGELFF.

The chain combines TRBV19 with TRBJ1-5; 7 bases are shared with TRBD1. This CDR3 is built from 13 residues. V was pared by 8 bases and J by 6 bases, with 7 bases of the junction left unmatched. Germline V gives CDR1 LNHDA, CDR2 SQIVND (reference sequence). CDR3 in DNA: TGTGCCAGTCAGACAGGGTCGGCTCAGCCCCAGCATTTT. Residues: CASQTGSAQPQHF.

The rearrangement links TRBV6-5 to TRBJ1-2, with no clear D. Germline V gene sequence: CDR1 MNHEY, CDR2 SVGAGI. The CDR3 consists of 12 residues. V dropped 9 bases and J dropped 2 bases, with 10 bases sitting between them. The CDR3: CASWTGNYGYTF. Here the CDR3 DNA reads TGTGCCAGTTGGACGGGGAACTATGGCTACACCTTC.

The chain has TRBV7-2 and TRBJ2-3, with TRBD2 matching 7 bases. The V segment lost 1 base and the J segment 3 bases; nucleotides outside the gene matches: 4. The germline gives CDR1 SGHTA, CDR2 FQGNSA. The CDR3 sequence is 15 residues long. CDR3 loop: CASSLGGSITDTQYF. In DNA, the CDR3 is TGTGCCAGCAGCTTAGGCGGGAGTATAACAGATACGCAGTATTTT.